The 5 T cell receptor beta chains reported below all come from one sample, sequenced in a study of cytomegalovirus exposure and HLA in healthy donors. Profiling relied on immunoSEQ multiplex PCR, and the TCRdb table lists in-frame clones only, not all of them. The data hold approximately 200,000 clones, with 75% to 95% observed a single time. Specimen: PBMCs. The receptors here all came from a woman between 18 and 29 years old in good health and CMV-seronegative.

This clone appeared a few times. In DNA form, the CDR3 reads TGTGCCAGTAGGAGCGGGTACTCCTACGAGCAGTACTTC. Residues: CASRSGYSYEQYF. The V call is TRBV6-5, the J call TRBJ2-7, with a weak D call TRBD2 (6 bases). Deletions cut 9 bases from V and 0 bases from J, with 12 bases between. Germline CDR1 and CDR2: MNHEY and SVGAGI. The CDR3 sequence is 13 residues long.

The chain recombines TRBV9 with TRBJ2-5; a possible D gene is TRBD1 (5 bases). The V and J ends lost 2 bases and 3 bases respectively, with 8 bases between them. There are 13 residues in the CDR3. Per the germline V gene, CDR1 is SGDLS and CDR2 is YYNGEE. DNA of the CDR3: TGTGCCAGCAGCGTTTGGGGCGAAGAGACCCAGTACTTC. Encoded protein: CASSVWGEETQYF.

This chain uses TRBV28 with TRBJ1-2; TRBD1 aligns across 12 bases. Germline V CDR1 and CDR2: MDHEN, SYDVKM. The CDR3 length is 15 residues. V dropped 5 bases and J dropped 8; count of bases not matched to a gene: 9. In nucleotides, the CDR3 is TGTGCCAGCAGTCCGAGGGGACAGGGGGCAGTAGGCTACACCTTC. Its translation is CASSPRGQGAVGYTF.

This clone was recorded a few times. V and J are TRBV4-1 and TRBJ1-1, with D unresolved. V was shortened by 0 bases and J by 10 bases, with 12 bases between the two germline ends. Germline V gene data show CDR1 as MGHRA and CDR2 as YSYEKL. The CDR3 is 13 residues long. The CDR3 reads CASSQDSRDGAFF. In nucleotides, the CDR3 is TGCGCCAGCAGCCAAGATAGCCGAGACGGAGCTTTCTTT.

The V call is TRBV6-5, the J call TRBJ1-2; the match to TRBD1 covers 10 bases. V shed 10 bases and J 8 bases; nucleotides not matched to a gene: 13. This CDR3 is 14 amino acids long. Germline assignment: CDR1 MNHEY and CDR2 SVGAGI. CDR3 protein: CATSDGTGVGGYTF. In DNA, the CDR3 is TGTGCCACCTCTGACGGGACAGGGGTGGGGGGCTACACCTTC.